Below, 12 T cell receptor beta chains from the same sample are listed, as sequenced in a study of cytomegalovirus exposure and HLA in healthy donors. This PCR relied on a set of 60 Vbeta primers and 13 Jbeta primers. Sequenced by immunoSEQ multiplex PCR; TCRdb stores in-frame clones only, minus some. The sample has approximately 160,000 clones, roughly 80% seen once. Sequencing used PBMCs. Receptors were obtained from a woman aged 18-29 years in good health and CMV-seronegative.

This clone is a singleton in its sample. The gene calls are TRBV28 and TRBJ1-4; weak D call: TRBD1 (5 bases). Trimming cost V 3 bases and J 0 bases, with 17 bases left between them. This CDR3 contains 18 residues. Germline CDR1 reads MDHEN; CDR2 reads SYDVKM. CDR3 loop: CASSLPLRQTATNEKLFF. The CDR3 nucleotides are TGTGCCAGCAGTTTGCCGCTTCGACAGACTGCAACTAATGAAAAACTGTTTTTT.

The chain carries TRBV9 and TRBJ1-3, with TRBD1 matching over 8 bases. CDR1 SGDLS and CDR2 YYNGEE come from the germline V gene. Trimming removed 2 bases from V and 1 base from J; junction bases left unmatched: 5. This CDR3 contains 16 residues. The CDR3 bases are TGTGCCAGCAGCGTGGCAGGGGGCGATTCTGGAAACACCATATATTTT. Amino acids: CASSVAGGDSGNTIYF.

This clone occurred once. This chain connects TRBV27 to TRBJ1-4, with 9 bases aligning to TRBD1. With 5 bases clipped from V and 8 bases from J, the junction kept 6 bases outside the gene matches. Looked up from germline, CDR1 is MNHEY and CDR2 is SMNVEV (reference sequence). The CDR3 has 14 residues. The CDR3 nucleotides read TGTGCCAGCAGTCGGACAGGGGAGGGGGAAAAACTGTTTTTT. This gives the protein CASSRTGEGEKLFF. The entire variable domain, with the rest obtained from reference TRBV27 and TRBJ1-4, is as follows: EAQVTQNPRYLITVTGKKLTVTCSQNMNHEYMSWYRQDPGLGLRQIYYSMNVEVTDKGDVPEGYKVSRKEKRNFPLILESPSPNQTSLYFCASSRTGEGEKLFFGSGTQLSVL.

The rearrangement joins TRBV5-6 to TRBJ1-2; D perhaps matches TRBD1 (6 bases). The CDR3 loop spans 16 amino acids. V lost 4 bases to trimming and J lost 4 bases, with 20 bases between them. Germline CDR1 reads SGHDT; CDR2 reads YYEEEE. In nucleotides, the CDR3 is TGTGCCAGCAGCCGACTGGCGGGAGGGGGTGGCTATGGCTACACCTTC. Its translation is CASSRLAGGGGYGYTF.

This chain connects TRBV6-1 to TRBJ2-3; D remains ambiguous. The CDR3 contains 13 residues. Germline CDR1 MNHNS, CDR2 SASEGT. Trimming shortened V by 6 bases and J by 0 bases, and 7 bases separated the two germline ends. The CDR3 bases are TGTGCCAGCAGCACGACTAGCACAGATACGCAGTATTTT. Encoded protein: CASSTTSTDTQYF.

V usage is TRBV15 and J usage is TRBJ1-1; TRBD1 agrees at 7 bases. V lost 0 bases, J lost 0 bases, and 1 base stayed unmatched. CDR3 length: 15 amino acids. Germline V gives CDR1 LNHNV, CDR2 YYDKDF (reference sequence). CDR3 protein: CATSRETGMNTEAFF. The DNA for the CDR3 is TGTGCCACCAGCAGAGAGACAGGGATGAACACTGAAGCTTTCTTT.

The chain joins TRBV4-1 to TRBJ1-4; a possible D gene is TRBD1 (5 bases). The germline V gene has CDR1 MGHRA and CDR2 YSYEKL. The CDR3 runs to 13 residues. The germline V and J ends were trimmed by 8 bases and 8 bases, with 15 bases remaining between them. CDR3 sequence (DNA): TGCGCCAGCGGACACCCTGGGCGCGAAAAACTGTTTTTT. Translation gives CASGHPGREKLFF.

CDR3 DNA sequence: TGTGCCAGCAGCGTAGAAGGGACAGGAGTTTACGAGCAGTACTTC. It specifies CASSVEGTGVYEQYF. V and J are TRBV9 and TRBJ2-7; 8 nucleotides match TRBD1. Germline V gene sequence: CDR1 SGDLS, CDR2 YYNGEE. V lost 0 bases and J lost 4; bases outside the gene matches: 6. The CDR3 spans 15 residues.

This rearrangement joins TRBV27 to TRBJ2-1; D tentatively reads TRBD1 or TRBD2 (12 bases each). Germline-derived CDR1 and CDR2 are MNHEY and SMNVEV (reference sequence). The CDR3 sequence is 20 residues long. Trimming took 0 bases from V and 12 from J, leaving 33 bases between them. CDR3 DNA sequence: TGTGCCAGCAGTTTATCAGGGACAGGGGGCCTAGGACTAGCGGGGCTGGTGCAGTTCTTC. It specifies CASSLSGTGGLGLAGLVQFF.

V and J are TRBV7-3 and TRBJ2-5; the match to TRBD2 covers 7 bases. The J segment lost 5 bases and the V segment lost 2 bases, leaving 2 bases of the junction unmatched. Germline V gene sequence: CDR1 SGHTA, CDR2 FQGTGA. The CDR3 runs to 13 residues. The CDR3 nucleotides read TGTGCCAGCAGCTTAGGGGGAGGGGAGACCCAGTACTTC. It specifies CASSLGGGETQYF.

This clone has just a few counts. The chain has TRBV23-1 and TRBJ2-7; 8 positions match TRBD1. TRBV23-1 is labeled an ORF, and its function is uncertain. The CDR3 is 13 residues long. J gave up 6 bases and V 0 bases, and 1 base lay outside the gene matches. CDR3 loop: CASSQSRGREQYF. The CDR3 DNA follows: TGCGCCAGCAGTCAATCCAGGGGGCGCGAGCAGTACTTC.

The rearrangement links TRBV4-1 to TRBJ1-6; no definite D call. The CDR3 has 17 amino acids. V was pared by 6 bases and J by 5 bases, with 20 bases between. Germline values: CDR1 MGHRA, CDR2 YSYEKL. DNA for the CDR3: TGCGCCAGCAGTCTTCCAGGAGGGAACACCAATAATTCACCCCTCCACTTT. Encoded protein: CASSLPGGNTNNSPLHF.